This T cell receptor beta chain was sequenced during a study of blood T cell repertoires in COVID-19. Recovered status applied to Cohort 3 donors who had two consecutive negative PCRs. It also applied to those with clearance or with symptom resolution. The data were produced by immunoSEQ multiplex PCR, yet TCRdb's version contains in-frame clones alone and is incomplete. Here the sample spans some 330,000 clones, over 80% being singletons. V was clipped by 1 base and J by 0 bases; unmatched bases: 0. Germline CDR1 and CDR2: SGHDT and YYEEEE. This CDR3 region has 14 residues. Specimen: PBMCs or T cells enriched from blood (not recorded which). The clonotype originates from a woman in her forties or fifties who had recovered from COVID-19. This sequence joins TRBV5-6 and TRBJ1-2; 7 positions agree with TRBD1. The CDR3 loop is CASSLRGPNYGYTF. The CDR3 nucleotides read TGTGCCAGCAGCTTGAGGGGGCCTAACTATGGCTACACCTTC.